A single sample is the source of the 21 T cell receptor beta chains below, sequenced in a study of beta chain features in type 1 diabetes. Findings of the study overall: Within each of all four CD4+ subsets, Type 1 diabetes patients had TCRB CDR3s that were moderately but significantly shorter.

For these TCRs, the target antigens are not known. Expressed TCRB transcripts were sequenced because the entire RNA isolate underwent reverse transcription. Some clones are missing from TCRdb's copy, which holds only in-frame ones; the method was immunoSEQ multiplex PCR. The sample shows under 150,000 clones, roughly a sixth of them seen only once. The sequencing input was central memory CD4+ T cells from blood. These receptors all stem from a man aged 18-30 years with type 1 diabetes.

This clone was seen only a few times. The DNA of the CDR3 is TGCAGCGTTGAAGCCATGGGGGGACCGGAGACCCAGTACTTC. It specifies CSVEAMGGPETQYF. The chain employs TRBV29-1 and TRBJ2-5, with a tentative D call TRBD2 (6 bases). The CDR3 spans 14 residues. The V and J ends lost 1 base and 5 bases respectively, with 14 bases between them. CDR1 and CDR2 (germline): SQVTM, ANQGSEA.

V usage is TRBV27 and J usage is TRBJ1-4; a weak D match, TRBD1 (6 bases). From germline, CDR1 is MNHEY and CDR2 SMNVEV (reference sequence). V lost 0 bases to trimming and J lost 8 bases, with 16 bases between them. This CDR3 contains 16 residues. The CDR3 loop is CASSLSKSGVGEKLFF. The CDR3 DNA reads TGTGCCAGCAGTTTATCGAAATCAGGGGTTGGGGAAAAACTGTTTTTT.

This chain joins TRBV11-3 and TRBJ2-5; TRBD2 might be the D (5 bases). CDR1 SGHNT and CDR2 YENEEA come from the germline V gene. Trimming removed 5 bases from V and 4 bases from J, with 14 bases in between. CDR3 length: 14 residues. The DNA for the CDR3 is TGTGCCAGCAGCGACCCTAGAGGGCGAGAGACCCAGTACTTC. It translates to CASSDPRGRETQYF.

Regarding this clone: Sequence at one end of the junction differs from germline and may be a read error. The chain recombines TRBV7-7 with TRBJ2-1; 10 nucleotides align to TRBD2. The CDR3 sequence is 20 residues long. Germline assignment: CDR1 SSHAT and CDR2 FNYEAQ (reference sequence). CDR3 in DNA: TGTGCTAGCAGCTTAGCCGCCCCTGGACTAGCGGCTGACTCCTACAATGAGCAGTTCTTC. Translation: CASSLAAPGLAADSYNEQFF. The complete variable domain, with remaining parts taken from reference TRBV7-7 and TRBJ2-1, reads GAGVSQSPRYKVTKRGQDVTLRCDPISSHATLYWYQQALGQGPEFLTYFNYEAQPDKSGLPSDRFSAERPEGSISTLTIQRTEQRDSAMYRCASSLAAPGLAADSYNEQFFGPGTRLTVL.

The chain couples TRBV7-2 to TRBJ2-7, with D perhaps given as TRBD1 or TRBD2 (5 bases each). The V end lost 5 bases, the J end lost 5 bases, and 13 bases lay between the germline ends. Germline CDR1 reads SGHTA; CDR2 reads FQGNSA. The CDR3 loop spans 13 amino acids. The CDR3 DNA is TGTGCCAGCAGCCCACCCGGGACGGACGAGCAGTACTTC. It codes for CASSPPGTDEQYF. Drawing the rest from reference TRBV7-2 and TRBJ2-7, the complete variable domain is GAGVSQSPSNKVTEKGKDVELRCDPISGHTALYWYRQSLGQGLEFLIYFQGNSAPDKSGLPSDRFSAERTGGSVSTLTIQRTQQEDSAVYLCASSPPGTDEQYFGPGTRLTVT.

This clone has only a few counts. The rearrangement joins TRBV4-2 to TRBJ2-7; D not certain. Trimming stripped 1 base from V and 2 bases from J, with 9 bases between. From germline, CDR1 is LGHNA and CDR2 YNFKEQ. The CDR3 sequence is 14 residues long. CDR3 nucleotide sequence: TGTGCCAGCAGCCAAGTGTATGGGACCTACGAGCAGTACTTC. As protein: CASSQVYGTYEQYF.

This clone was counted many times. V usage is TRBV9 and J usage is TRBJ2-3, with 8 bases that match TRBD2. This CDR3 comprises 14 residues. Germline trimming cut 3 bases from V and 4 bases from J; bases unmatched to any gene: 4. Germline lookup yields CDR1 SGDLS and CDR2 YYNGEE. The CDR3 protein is CASSGLATADTQYF. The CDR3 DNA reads TGTGCCAGCAGCGGACTAGCGACGGCAGATACGCAGTATTTT.

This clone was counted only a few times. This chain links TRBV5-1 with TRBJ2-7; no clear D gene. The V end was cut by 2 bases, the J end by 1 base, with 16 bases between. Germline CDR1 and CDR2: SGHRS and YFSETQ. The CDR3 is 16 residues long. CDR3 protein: CASSFESAAVSYEQYF. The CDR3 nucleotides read TGCGCCAGCAGCTTCGAATCGGCTGCGGTATCCTACGAGCAGTACTTC.

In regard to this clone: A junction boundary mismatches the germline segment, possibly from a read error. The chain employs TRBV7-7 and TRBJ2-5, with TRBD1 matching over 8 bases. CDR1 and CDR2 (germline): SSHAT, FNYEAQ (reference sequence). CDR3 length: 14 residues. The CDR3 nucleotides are TGTGCTAGCAGCCCCGGCGGACAGGGAGAGACCCAGTACTTC. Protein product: CASSPGGQGETQYF.

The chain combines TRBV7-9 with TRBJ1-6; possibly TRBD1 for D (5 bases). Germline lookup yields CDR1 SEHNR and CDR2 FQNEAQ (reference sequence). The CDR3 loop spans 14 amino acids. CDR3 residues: CAIPTGRSYSPLHF. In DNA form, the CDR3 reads TGTGCTATCCCAACGGGGCGCAGTTATTCACCCCTCCACTTT.

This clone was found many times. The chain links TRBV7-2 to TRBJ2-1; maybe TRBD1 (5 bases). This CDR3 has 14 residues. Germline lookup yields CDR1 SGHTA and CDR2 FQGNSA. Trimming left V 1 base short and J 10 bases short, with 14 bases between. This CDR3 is CASSLDQGAWEQFF. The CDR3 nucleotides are TGTGCCAGCAGCTTAGACCAAGGGGCGTGGGAGCAGTTCTTC.

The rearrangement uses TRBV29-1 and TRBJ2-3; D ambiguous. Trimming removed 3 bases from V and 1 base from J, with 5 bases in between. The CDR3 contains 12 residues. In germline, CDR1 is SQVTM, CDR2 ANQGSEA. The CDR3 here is CSVDEGTDTQYF. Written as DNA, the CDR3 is TGCAGCGTTGATGAGGGCACAGATACGCAGTATTTT.

CDR3 region: CASSLSGGNTEAFF. The CDR3 DNA reads as TGCGCCAGCAGCCTTTCAGGGGGGAACACTGAAGCTTTCTTT. The chain has TRBV5-1 and TRBJ1-1; TRBD1 aligns across 7 bases. Germline loops: CDR1 SGHRS, CDR2 YFSETQ. The CDR3 covers 14 residues. V dropped 4 bases and J dropped 1; count of bases not matched to a gene: 4. Full variable domain (remainder filled in from reference TRBV5-1 and TRBJ1-1): KAGVTQTPRYLIKTRGQQVTLSCSPISGHRSVSWYQQTPGQGLQFLFEYFSETQRNKGNFPGRFSGRQFSNSRSEMNVSTLELGDSALYLCASSLSGGNTEAFFGQGTRLTVV.

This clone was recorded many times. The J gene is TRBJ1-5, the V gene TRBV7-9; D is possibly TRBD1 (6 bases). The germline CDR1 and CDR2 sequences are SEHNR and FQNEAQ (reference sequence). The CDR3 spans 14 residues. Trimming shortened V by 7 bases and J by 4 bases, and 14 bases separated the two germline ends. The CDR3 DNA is TGTGCCAGCAATACGGACAGCGTAAATCAGCCCCAGCATTTT. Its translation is CASNTDSVNQPQHF. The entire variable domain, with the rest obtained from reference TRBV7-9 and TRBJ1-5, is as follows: DTGVSQNPRHKITKRGQNVTFRCDPISEHNRLYWYRQTLGQGPEFLTYFQNEAQLEKSRLLSDRFSAERPKGSFSTLEIQRTEQGDSAMYLCASNTDSVNQPQHFGDGTRLSIL.

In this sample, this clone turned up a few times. The chain's CDR3 is CASSSTTDTQYF. In DNA, the CDR3 is TGCGCCAGCAGTTCGACCACAGATACGCAGTATTTT. This chain uses TRBV10-2 with TRBJ2-3; D remains unclear. Germline values: CDR1 WSHSY, CDR2 SAAADI. The V and J ends lost 5 bases and 2 bases respectively, with 5 bases between them. The CDR3 contains 12 residues.

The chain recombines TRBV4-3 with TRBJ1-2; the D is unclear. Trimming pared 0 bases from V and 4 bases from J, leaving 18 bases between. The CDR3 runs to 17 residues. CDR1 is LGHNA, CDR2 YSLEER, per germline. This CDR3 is CASSQDAQIRQTYGYTF. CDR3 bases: TGCGCCAGCAGCCAAGATGCCCAGATACGGCAGACCTATGGCTACACCTTC.

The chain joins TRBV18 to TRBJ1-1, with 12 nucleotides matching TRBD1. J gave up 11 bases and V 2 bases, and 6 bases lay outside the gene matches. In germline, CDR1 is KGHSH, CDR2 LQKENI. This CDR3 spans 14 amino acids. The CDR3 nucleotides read TGTGCCAGCTCACCAGGGACAGGGGGCGATACGGCTTTCTTT. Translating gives CASSPGTGGDTAFF.

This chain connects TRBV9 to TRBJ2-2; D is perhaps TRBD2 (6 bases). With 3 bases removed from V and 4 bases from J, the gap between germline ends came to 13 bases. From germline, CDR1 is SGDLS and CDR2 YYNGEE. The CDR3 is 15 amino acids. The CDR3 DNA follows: TGTGCCAGCAGCGGGGGGACTGGCTTCACCGGGGAGCTGTTTTTT. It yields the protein CASSGGTGFTGELFF.

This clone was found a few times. CDR3 amino acids: CAWRPQARVTEAFF. In DNA form, the CDR3 reads TGTGCCTGGAGGCCCCAGGCGAGAGTTACTGAAGCTTTCTTT. This chain connects TRBV30 to TRBJ1-1; D is unresolved. Trimming left V 3 bases short and J 5 bases short, with 16 bases between. The CDR3 extends over 14 amino acids. Germline V lookup: CDR1 GTSNPN, CDR2 SVGIG (reference sequence).

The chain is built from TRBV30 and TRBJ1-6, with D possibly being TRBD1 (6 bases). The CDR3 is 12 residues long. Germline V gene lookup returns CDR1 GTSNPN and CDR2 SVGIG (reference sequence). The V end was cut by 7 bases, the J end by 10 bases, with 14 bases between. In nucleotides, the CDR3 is TGTGCCTCCGGACAGATGTGGTCACCCCTCCACTTT. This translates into CASGQMWSPLHF.

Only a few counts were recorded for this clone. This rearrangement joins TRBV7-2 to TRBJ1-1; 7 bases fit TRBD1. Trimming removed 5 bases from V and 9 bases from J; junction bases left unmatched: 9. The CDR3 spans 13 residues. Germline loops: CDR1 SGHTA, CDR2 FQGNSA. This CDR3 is CASSQGVGQKAFF. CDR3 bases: TGTGCCAGCAGCCAGGGGGTCGGCCAGAAAGCTTTCTTT.